This TCR beta chain was recovered during a study of CD8 T cells in Susac syndrome. The authors reverse transcribed about 0.5 to 1 ug RNA with random hexamers. From the immunoSEQ multiplex PCR reads, TCRdb called clonotypes with MiXCR, one entry per CDR3 protein. The repertoire holds some 200,000 distinct CDR3 sequences, about 96% seen once, with roughly 0.094% in the top ten. This CDR3 region has 14 residues. Trimming removed 0 bases from V and 7 bases from J, with 10 bases in between. Germline V gene lookup returns CDR1 LGHNA and CDR2 YNFKEQ. The clonotype originates from a human donor with multiple sclerosis. This chain links TRBV4-2 with TRBJ2-1, with D perhaps TRBD1 (5 bases). Sequencing was performed on CD4+ T cells from PBMCs. CDR3 loop: CASSQDAGKNEQFF. The CDR3 nucleotides are TGTGCCAGCAGCCAAGATGCAGGGAAGAATGAGCAGTTCTTC.